This TCR beta chain comes out of a study of blood T cells in healthy people across ages. PCR was performed a second time for roughly 7 to 12 cycles using a sample-barcoded 5' primer and a J-beta primer mix. One entry per CDR3 protein results from TCRdb running MiXCR on the 5' RACE reads. Of hundreds of thousands of distinct CDR3 sequences in the sample, under 45% are singletons; the top ten hold roughly a fifth. Sample donors were healthy Caucasian individuals that came from Russia, aged roughly 6 to 95. This clonotype has only a few counts. Its antigen remains unknown. Broader study findings: A roughly linear fall in TCR beta diversity per million T cells was seen with increasing age. Without sorted subsets, naive and antigen-experienced compartments could not be conclusively compared.

This CDR3 spans 16 amino acids. Germline CDR1 MNHEY, CDR2 SVGEGT. V gave up 4 bases and J gave up 2 bases; unmatched junction bases: 10. The genes are TRBV6-2 or TRBV6-3 and TRBJ2-7, with 8 bases fitting TRBD1. The source material was blood. The origin of this receptor is a man aged 55 to 70 in good health. The CDR3 sequence: CASSSRLGQGTYEQYF. The CDR3 DNA is TGTGCCAGCAGTTCCCGACTAGGACAGGGTACCTACGAGCAGTACTTC.